This T cell receptor beta chain stems from a study of T-cell reconstitution after alpha-beta-depleted transplantation in children. The sample holds a few counts of this clonotype. Using unique molecular identifiers, the investigators prepared the TCRbeta library. TCRdb re-analysed the PCR reads in MiXCR, keeping a single row per CDR3 protein. This table holds fewer than 550,000 distinct CDR3 sequences, 10% found once. This CDR3 is 16 amino acids long. V gave up 4 bases and J gave up 5 bases; unmatched junction bases: 8. Germline lookup yields CDR1 MNHEY and CDR2 SMNVEV (reference sequence). The sequences come from PBMCs, collected before TCRalphabeta/CD19-depleted stem cell transplant. The TCR was taken from a child under 10 years old with inherited bone marrow failure, due to receive a stem cell transplant. This rearrangement joins TRBV27 to TRBJ2-1, with 10 bases aligning to TRBD2. The CDR3 coding sequence is TGTGCCAGCAGTTACCGAATAGCGGGAGGCCACAATGAGCAGTTCTTC. It specifies CASSYRIAGGHNEQFF.